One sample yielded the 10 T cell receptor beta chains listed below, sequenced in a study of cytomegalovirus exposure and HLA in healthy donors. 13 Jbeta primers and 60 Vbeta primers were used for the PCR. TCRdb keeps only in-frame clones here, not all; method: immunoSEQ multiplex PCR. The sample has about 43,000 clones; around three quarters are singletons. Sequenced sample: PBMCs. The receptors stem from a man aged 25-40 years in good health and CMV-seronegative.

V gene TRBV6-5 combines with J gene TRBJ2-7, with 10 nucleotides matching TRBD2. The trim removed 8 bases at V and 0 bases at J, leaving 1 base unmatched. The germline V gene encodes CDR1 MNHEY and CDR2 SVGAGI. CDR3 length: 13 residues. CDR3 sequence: CASGTSDSYEQYF. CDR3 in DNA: TGTGCCAGCGGGACTAGCGACTCCTACGAGCAGTACTTC.

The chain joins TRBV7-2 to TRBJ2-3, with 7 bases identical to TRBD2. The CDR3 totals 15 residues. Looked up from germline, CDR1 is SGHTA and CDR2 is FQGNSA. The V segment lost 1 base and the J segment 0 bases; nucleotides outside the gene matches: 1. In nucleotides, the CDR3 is TGTGCCAGCAGCTTAGTCGGGGGGAGCACAGATACGCAGTATTTT. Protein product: CASSLVGGSTDTQYF.

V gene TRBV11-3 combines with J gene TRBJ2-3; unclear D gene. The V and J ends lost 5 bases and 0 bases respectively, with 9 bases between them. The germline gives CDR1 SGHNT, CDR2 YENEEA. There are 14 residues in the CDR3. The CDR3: CASSRDTSTDTQYF. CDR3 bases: TGTGCCAGCAGCCGTGATACTAGCACAGATACGCAGTATTTT. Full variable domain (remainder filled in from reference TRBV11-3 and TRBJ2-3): EAGVVQSPRYKIIEKKQPVAFWCNPISGHNTLYWYLQNLGQGPELLIRYENEEAVDDSQLPKDRFSAERLKGVDSTLKIQPAELGDSAVYLCASSRDTSTDTQYFGPGTRLTVL.

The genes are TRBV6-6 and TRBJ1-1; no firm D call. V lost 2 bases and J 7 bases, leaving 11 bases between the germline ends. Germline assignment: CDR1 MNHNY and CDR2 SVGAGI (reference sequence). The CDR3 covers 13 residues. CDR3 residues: CASSYEGSFEAFF. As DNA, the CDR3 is TGTGCCAGCAGTTACGAGGGTTCGTTTGAAGCTTTCTTT.

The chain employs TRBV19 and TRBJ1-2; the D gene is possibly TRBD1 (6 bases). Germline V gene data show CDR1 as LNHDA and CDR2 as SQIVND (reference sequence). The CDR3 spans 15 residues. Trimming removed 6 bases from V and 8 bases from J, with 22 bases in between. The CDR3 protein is CASSHKEQGSKGYTF. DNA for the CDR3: TGTGCCAGTAGCCATAAAGAACAGGGCTCTAAAGGCTACACCTTC.

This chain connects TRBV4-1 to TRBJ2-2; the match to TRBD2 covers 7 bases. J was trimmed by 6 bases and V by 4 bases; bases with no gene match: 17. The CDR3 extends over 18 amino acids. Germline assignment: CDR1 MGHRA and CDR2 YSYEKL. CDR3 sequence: CASSPTSRGRRGSGELFF. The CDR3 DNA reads TGCGCCAGCAGCCCCACCAGCCGCGGGAGACGGGGGTCCGGGGAGCTGTTTTTT.

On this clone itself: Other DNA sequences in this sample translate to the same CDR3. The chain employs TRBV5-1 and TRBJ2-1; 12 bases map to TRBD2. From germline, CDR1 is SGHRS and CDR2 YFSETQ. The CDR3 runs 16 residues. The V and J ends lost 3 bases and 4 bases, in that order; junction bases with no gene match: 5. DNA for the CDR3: TGCGCCAGCAGCTCGGGACTAGCGGGTGGTTACAATGAGCAGTTCTTC. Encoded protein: CASSSGLAGGYNEQFF.

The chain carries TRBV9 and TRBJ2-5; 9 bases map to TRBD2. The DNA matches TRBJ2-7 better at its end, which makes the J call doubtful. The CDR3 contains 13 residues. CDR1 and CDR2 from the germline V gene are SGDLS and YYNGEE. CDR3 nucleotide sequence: TGTGCCAGCAGCTCCGGACTAGCGAACGAGCAGTACTTC. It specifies CASSSGLANEQYF.

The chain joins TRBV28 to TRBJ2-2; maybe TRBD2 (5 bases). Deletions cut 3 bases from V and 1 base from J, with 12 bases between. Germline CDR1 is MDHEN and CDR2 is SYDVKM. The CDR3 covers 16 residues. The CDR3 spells CASSFFAGQNTGELFF. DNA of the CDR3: TGTGCCAGCAGTTTCTTTGCGGGTCAGAACACCGGGGAGCTGTTTTTT.

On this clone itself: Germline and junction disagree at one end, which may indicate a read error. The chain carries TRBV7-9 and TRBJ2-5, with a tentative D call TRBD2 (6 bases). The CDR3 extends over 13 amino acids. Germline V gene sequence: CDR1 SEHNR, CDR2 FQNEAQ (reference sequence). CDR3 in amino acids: CSSSRWRGETQYF. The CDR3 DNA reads TGTTCCAGCAGCAGGTGGAGGGGAGAGACCCAGTACTTC.